Shown below are 32 T cell receptor beta chains from a single sample sequenced in a study of lymphopenia after photon versus proton radiotherapy. Measured with immunoSEQ multiplex PCR; TCRdb has only the in-frame clones, and not every one. The sample has 20,000 or so clones, 84% seen once. The specimen comprised peripheral blood, sampled from a patient treated with photon-based radiotherapy. These receptors were taken from a woman between 45 and 60 years old with pancreatic cancer.

V is TRBV11-1 and J is TRBJ2-7, with 8 bases that match TRBD2. The CDR3 sequence is 15 residues long. Germline values: CDR1 SGHAT, CDR2 FQDESV (reference sequence). V shed 2 bases, J shed 3 bases, and the junction held 6 bases outside the gene matches. This CDR3 reads CASSLLLADYYEQYF. CDR3 DNA: TGTGCCAGCAGCTTACTACTAGCGGATTACTACGAGCAGTACTTC.

The table lists this clone with a few counts. The V and J genes are TRBV29-1 and TRBJ2-1, with no clear D. The V end was cut by 0 bases, the J end by 5 bases, with 11 bases between. The CDR3 runs to 14 residues. Germline assignment: CDR1 SQVTM and CDR2 ANQGSEA. The CDR3 region has the DNA TGCAGCGTTGAAGATCTCTTGGGTCACAATGAGCAGTTCTTC. Its translation: CSVEDLLGHNEQFF.

CDR3 coding DNA: TGTGCCAGCTCACTTGGGGTACCGGATGAGCAGTTCTTC. Its translation is CASSLGVPDEQFF. V gene TRBV18 combines with J gene TRBJ2-1; unclear D gene. Trimming took 4 bases from V and 8 from J, leaving 12 bases between them. This CDR3 contains 13 residues. The germline CDR1 and CDR2 sequences are KGHSH and LQKENI.

V usage is TRBV28 and J usage is TRBJ1-4; 8 positions agree with TRBD1. The germline CDR1 and CDR2 sequences are MDHEN and SYDVKM. The CDR3 is 14 residues long. Trimming at V came to 1 base and at J to 8 bases, leaving 3 bases not matched to a gene. The CDR3 DNA sequence: TGTGCCAGCAGTTTATTGGCAGGGGGCGAAAAACTGTTTTTT. The encoded protein is CASSLLAGGEKLFF.

The rearrangement uses TRBV6-1 and TRBJ2-1; 7 positions match TRBD1. This CDR3 region has 14 residues. Germline-derived CDR1 and CDR2 are MNHNS and SASEGT. V shed 7 bases, J shed 3 bases, and the junction held 6 bases outside the gene matches. The CDR3 spells CASNPPGGYNEQFF. The DNA for the CDR3 is TGTGCCAGCAATCCCCCAGGGGGCTACAATGAGCAGTTCTTC.

The chain is built from TRBV14 and TRBJ2-5; maybe TRBD2 (5 bases). V shed 4 bases and J shed 5 bases, with 5 bases lying between them. Germline CDR1 is SGHDN and CDR2 is FVKESK. This CDR3 comprises 11 residues. This chain's CDR3 is CASSPGETQYF. The CDR3 DNA reads as TGTGCCAGCAGCCCGGGGGAGACCCAGTACTTC.

The rearrangement links TRBV7-2 to TRBJ2-7; 9 nucleotides line up with TRBD2. Gene TRBJ2-1 matches the end of the DNA better, so the J call may be wrong. The CDR3 is 18 residues long. Germline V gene sequence: CDR1 SGHTA, CDR2 FQGNSA. This chain's CDR3 is CASSLRQGASGTTYEQFF. The CDR3 DNA reads TGTGCCAGCAGCTTACGCCAAGGGGCTAGCGGGACTACTTATGAGCAGTTCTTC.

The chain employs TRBV7-9 and TRBJ2-3; the match to TRBD2 covers 9 bases. Germline V CDR1 and CDR2: SEHNR, FQNEAQ (reference sequence). The CDR3 is made up of 15 amino acids. With V trimmed by 1 base and J by 8 bases, 7 bases remained unmatched. In DNA, the CDR3 is TGTGCCAGCAGCTTAGAGCGAGCGGGAGGCCCTACGCAGTATTTT. Its translation is CASSLERAGGPTQYF. The complete variable domain, with remaining parts taken from reference TRBV7-9 and TRBJ2-3, reads DTGVSQNPRHKITKRGQNVTFRCDPISEHNRLYWYRQTLGQGPEFLTYFQNEAQLEKSRLLSDRFSAERPKGSFSTLEIQRTEQGDSAMYLCASSLERAGGPTQYFGPGTRLTVL.

The chain is built from TRBV7-7 and TRBJ2-1; 7 bases are a match to TRBD2. This CDR3 has 16 residues. Germline V gene sequence: CDR1 SSHAT, CDR2 FNYEAQ (reference sequence). J was trimmed by 4 bases and V by 5 bases; bases with no gene match: 11. CDR3 loop: CASSPRSGGGYNEQFF. CDR3 nucleotide sequence: TGTGCCAGCAGCCCCCGTAGTGGGGGGGGTTACAATGAGCAGTTCTTC.

This chain connects TRBV6-5 to TRBJ2-7; 10 bases match TRBD1. CDR3 length equals 15 residues. Trimming took 5 bases from V and 5 from J; bases not matched to a gene: 9. Germline V gene sequence: CDR1 MNHEY, CDR2 SVGAGI. The CDR3, as DNA: TGTGCCAGCAGTGGAACCGGGACAGGGGACGACGAGCAGTACTTC. This codes for CASSGTGTGDDEQYF.

J is TRBJ2-3 and V is TRBV27; the D gene could be TRBD1 or TRBD2 (6 bases each). The CDR3 spans 15 residues. The germline CDR1 and CDR2 sequences are MNHEY and SMNVEV (reference sequence). The V end was cut by 2 bases, the J end by 0 bases, with 9 bases between. The CDR3 here is CASSLGGRSTDTQYF. The CDR3 bases are TGTGCCAGCAGTTTAGGGGGGCGAAGCACAGATACGCAGTATTTT.

This clone occurred a few times. The V gene is TRBV28, the J gene TRBJ1-5; a possible D gene is TRBD1 (5 bases). V was cut by 4 bases and J by 1 base, with 8 bases left in between. CDR1 is MDHEN, CDR2 SYDVKM, per germline. CDR3 length: 14 amino acids. The CDR3 coding sequence is TGTGCCAGCAGTTACAGGTACAGCAATCAGCCCCAGCATTTT. Translating gives CASSYRYSNQPQHF.

The V and J genes are TRBV7-2 and TRBJ2-7; 12 bases align to TRBD1. V shed 5 bases, J shed 4 bases, and the junction held 9 bases outside the gene matches. CDR1 is SGHTA and CDR2 is FQGNSA in the germline V gene. There are 16 residues in the CDR3. The CDR3 region has the DNA TGTGCCAGCAGCGCCCGACCGGGACAGGGGGCATACGAGCAGTACTTC. Translated: CASSARPGQGAYEQYF.

The chain recombines TRBV27 with TRBJ2-3; D gene ambiguous. V was pared by 2 bases and J by 1 base, with 7 bases between. Germline CDR1 and CDR2: MNHEY and SMNVEV (reference sequence). The CDR3 covers 14 residues. The CDR3 region is CASSLGLGTDTQYF. CDR3 in DNA: TGTGCCAGCAGTTTAGGGTTAGGCACAGATACGCAGTATTTT.

The chain combines TRBV14 with TRBJ2-2, with 10 bases matching TRBD2. V lost 2 bases, J lost 6 bases, and 12 bases stayed unmatched. CDR1 SGHDN and CDR2 FVKESK come from the germline V gene. This CDR3 is 18 amino acids long. The CDR3 sequence: CASSQFWSSGSVAGELFF. For the CDR3, the DNA is TGTGCCAGCAGCCAATTTTGGTCTAGCGGGAGCGTCGCCGGGGAGCTGTTTTTT.

CDR3 in DNA: TGTGCCAGTAGTATAGATGGCCTGACAGGGATGAACACTGAAGCTTTCTTT. Its translation: CASSIDGLTGMNTEAFF. This chain connects TRBV19 to TRBJ1-1; TRBD1 matches 7 bases. The germline V gene has CDR1 LNHDA and CDR2 SQIVND (reference sequence). This CDR3 region has 17 residues. The V and J ends lost 0 bases and 0 bases, in that order; junction bases with no gene match: 7.

The chain uses TRBV5-1 and TRBJ2-2; D call uncertain. V was trimmed by 4 bases and J by 8 bases, leaving 9 bases between them. Germline V CDR1 and CDR2: SGHRS, YFSETQ. The CDR3 has 12 residues. Here the CDR3 reads CASSLNRGELFF. The CDR3, as DNA: TGCGCCAGCAGCCTAAATCGGGGGGAGCTGTTTTTT.

The chain recombines TRBV11-1 with TRBJ2-6, with 8 bases fitting TRBD1. CDR3 size: 19 residues. Losses at the gene ends were 3 bases for V and 0 bases for J; bases not matched to a gene: 10. The germline V gene encodes CDR1 SGHAT and CDR2 FQDESV (reference sequence). CDR3 in amino acids: CASSLSQGAVRSGANVLTF. The CDR3 DNA is TGTGCCAGCAGCTTGTCGCAGGGGGCTGTTCGCTCTGGGGCCAACGTCCTGACTTTC.

The chain recombines TRBV7-2 with TRBJ1-2; 9 nucleotides agree with TRBD1. CDR1 and CDR2 from the germline V gene are SGHTA and FQGNSA. J lost 7 bases, V lost 3 bases, and 9 bases had no gene match. There are 15 residues in the CDR3. The CDR3 sequence: CASSFTGGARSGYTF. In DNA, the CDR3 is TGTGCCAGCAGCTTCACAGGGGGCGCGAGAAGTGGCTACACCTTC.

The chain joins TRBV5-1 to TRBJ1-1, with D unclear. From germline, CDR1 is SGHRS and CDR2 YFSETQ. The V end lost 3 bases, the J end lost 5 bases, and 11 bases lay between the germline ends. The CDR3 has 13 amino acids. CDR3 nucleotides: TGCGCCAGCAGCTCGGACCAGCTAACTGAAGCTTTCTTT. Translating it yields CASSSDQLTEAFF. The full variable domain, in which reference TRBV5-1 and TRBJ1-1 provide the parts outside the CDR3, is KAGVTQTPRYLIKTRGQQVTLSCSPISGHRSVSWYQQTPGQGLQFLFEYFSETQRNKGNFPGRFSGRQFSNSRSEMNVSTLELGDSALYLCASSSDQLTEAFFGQGTRLTVV.

This chain connects TRBV15 to TRBJ1-1; TRBD1 matches 9 bases. This CDR3 has 17 residues. V trimming: 0 bases; J trimming: 3 bases; junction bases outside the gene matches: 8. Germline assignment: CDR1 LNHNV and CDR2 YYDKDF (reference sequence). CDR3 bases: TGTGCCACCAGCAGAGATTACTCGGACAGGGGATACACTGAAGCTTTCTTT. Translating gives CATSRDYSDRGYTEAFF. Complete variable domain (other parts from reference TRBV15 and TRBJ1-1): DAMVIQNPRYQVTQFGKPVTLSCSQTLNHNVMYWYQQKSSQAPKLLFHYYDKDFNNEADTPDNFQSRRPNTSFCFLDIRSPGLGDTAMYLCATSRDYSDRGYTEAFFGQGTRLTVV.

V usage is TRBV13 and J usage is TRBJ2-1; the match to TRBD2 covers 11 bases. The CDR3 is 15 amino acids. The germline V gene encodes CDR1 PRHDT and CDR2 FYEKMQ (reference sequence). The V and J ends lost 5 bases and 4 bases, in that order; junction bases with no gene match: 4. The DNA of the CDR3 is TGTGCCAGCAGCGAAGGGACTAGCGGTTACAATGAGCAGTTCTTC. This gives the protein CASSEGTSGYNEQFF.

Concerning this clone itself: Additional DNA sequences in this sample encode the identical CDR3. The CDR3 bases are TGTGCCAGCAGCTCGACAGGGTCGTCCTCGTACAGCAATCAGCCCCAGCATTTT. Amino acid sequence: CASSSTGSSSYSNQPQHF. The chain joins TRBV7-9 to TRBJ1-5; 7 bases map to TRBD1. CDR1 and CDR2 (germline): SEHNR, FQNEAQ (reference sequence). Unmatched junction bases numbered 13, after V lost 4 bases and J lost 1 base. The length of the CDR3 is 18 residues.

This clone was counted a single time. This sequence joins TRBV9 and TRBJ1-6, with a tentative D call TRBD1 (6 bases). This CDR3 contains 15 residues. Germline V gene lookup returns CDR1 SGDLS and CDR2 YYNGEE. V was shortened by 3 bases and J by 10 bases, with 17 bases between the two germline ends. The CDR3 region has the DNA TGTGCCAGCAGCGGAGCCAGGGGAAGAGAGTCACCCCTCCACTTT. Its protein is CASSGARGRESPLHF. Based on the CDR3 plus reference TRBV9 and TRBJ1-6, the full variable domain is DSGVTQTPKHLITATGQRVTLRCSPRSGDLSVYWYQQSLDQGLQFLIQYYNGEERAKGNILERFSAQQFPDLHSELNLSSLELGDSALYFCASSGARGRESPLHFGNGTRLTVT.

This clone was found a few times. CDR3 coding DNA: TGTGCCAGCAGCTCGACAGTAAACTATGGCTACACCTTC. Translated, it gives CASSSTVNYGYTF. This chain joins TRBV5-4 and TRBJ1-2; maybe TRBD1 (5 bases). CDR1 is SGHNT, CDR2 YYREEE, per germline (reference sequence). This CDR3 contains 13 residues. The V end was cut by 3 bases, the J end by 2 bases, with 8 bases between.

The chain carries TRBV19 and TRBJ1-1; no clear D gene. Germline V CDR1 and CDR2: LNHDA, SQIVND (reference sequence). The V gene lost 1 base and the J gene lost 1 base, with 4 bases spanning the gap. The CDR3 contains 13 residues. This CDR3 reads CASSIGRNTEAFF. CDR3 nucleotide sequence: TGTGCCAGTAGTATAGGGCGGAACACTGAAGCTTTCTTT.

The rearrangement links TRBV7-6 to TRBJ2-7, with D tentatively TRBD1 (7 bases). CDR3 length: 17 amino acids. Trimming stripped 1 base from V and 0 bases from J, with 16 bases between. Germline assignment: CDR1 SGHVS and CDR2 FNYEAQ. CDR3: CASSLEGAGLSSYEQYF. The CDR3 nucleotides are TGTGCCAGCAGCTTAGAGGGGGCGGGACTGAGCTCCTACGAGCAGTACTTC.

This clone has only one observation. This sequence joins TRBV2 and TRBJ2-3; the match to TRBD2 covers 11 bases. The length of the CDR3 is 15 residues. Germline-derived CDR1 and CDR2 are SNHLY and FYNNEI. V gave up 6 bases and J gave up 7 bases; unmatched junction bases: 9. The chain's CDR3 is CASRQLAGVTNTQYF. CDR3 nucleotide sequence: TGTGCCAGCAGGCAACTAGCGGGAGTTACTAATACGCAGTATTTT. Full variable domain (outside the CDR3, taken from reference TRBV2 and TRBJ2-3): EPEVTQTPSHQVTQMGQEVILRCVPISNHLYFYWYRQILGQKVEFLVSFYNNEISEKSEIFDDQFSVERPDGSNFTLKIRSTKLEDSAMYFCASRQLAGVTNTQYFGPGTRLTVL.

The rearrangement links TRBV4-3 to TRBJ2-7; 10 bases fit TRBD1. Germline CDR1 reads LGHNA; CDR2 reads YSLEER. The CDR3 is made up of 14 amino acids. J gave up 5 bases and V 5 bases, and 6 bases lay outside the gene matches. This CDR3 is CASSSTGTGDEQYF. CDR3 nucleotide sequence: TGCGCCAGCAGCTCCACCGGGACAGGGGACGAGCAGTACTTC.

The genes are TRBV5-1 and TRBJ2-7; maybe TRBD1 (5 bases). The CDR3 loop spans 16 amino acids. V was clipped by 2 bases and J by 1 base, with 16 bases between them. Germline V gene lookup returns CDR1 SGHRS and CDR2 YFSETQ. Here the CDR3 reads CASSLALRGASYEQYF. CDR3 DNA: TGCGCCAGCAGCTTAGCGCTCCGTGGGGCGTCCTACGAGCAGTACTTC. The full variable domain, rest sourced from reference TRBV5-1 and TRBJ2-7, is KAGVTQTPRYLIKTRGQQVTLSCSPISGHRSVSWYQQTPGQGLQFLFEYFSETQRNKGNFPGRFSGRQFSNSRSEMNVSTLELGDSALYLCASSLALRGASYEQYFGPGTRLTVT.

This sequence joins TRBV5-1 and TRBJ2-7; D assignment may be TRBD1 or TRBD2 (5 bases each). The CDR3 sequence is 15 residues long. Germline-derived CDR1 and CDR2 are SGHRS and YFSETQ. V lost 7 bases and J 2 bases, leaving 19 bases between the germline ends. This CDR3 reads CASGYSRDGAYEQYF. The CDR3 DNA sequence: TGCGCCAGCGGATACAGCCGGGACGGCGCCTACGAGCAGTACTTC. The variable domain in full, with the rest retrieved from reference TRBV5-1 and TRBJ2-7, is KAGVTQTPRYLIKTRGQQVTLSCSPISGHRSVSWYQQTPGQGLQFLFEYFSETQRNKGNFPGRFSGRQFSNSRSEMNVSTLELGDSALYLCASGYSRDGAYEQYFGPGTRLTVT.

The rearrangement uses TRBV28 and TRBJ1-1; D not certain. The CDR3 has 15 amino acids. Per germline, CDR1 MDHEN and CDR2 SYDVKM. V lost 2 bases to trimming and J lost 5 bases, with 15 bases between them. The CDR3 DNA reads TGTGCCAGCAGTTTAACAGCCCTTCGAAAGACTGAAGCTTTCTTT. It yields the protein CASSLTALRKTEAFF.